The 15 T cell receptor beta chains presented below share a single source sample, sequenced in a study of CD8+CD57+ T cells in acquired aplastic anemia. Both TCR beta VDJ combination and CDR3 sequence profiling were carried out. Genomic DNA was the template for this profiling. From the reads, TCRdb called clonotypes with MiXCR, one entry per CDR3 protein. The data contain approximately 170,000 distinct CDR3 sequences, approximately 51% of them singletons. The sequenced patients had an expansion of CD8+CD57+ cells seen by flow cytometry. The sequenced sample consisted of sorted CD4+, CD8+, or CD8+CD57+ T cells (not recorded which) from PBMCs. Every receptor here comes from a human donor with aplastic anemia.

This clonotype was counted ten times or more. This chain joins TRBV7-2 and TRBJ1-2; 8 bases fit TRBD1. The junction had 8 bases not matched to a gene; V was cut back by 0 bases and J by 5 bases. This CDR3 contains 16 residues. Germline V gene data show CDR1 as SGHTA and CDR2 as FQGNSA. As DNA, the CDR3 is TGTGCCAGCAGCTTAGCTGGCAGGACAGGGCTGTATGGCTACACCTTC. Its translation is CASSLAGRTGLYGYTF.

This clonotype was detected a few times. The chain joins TRBV7-3 to TRBJ2-2, with D perhaps TRBD2 (6 bases). The V gene's germline CDR1 is SGHTA and CDR2 FQGTGA. The CDR3 runs to 14 residues. The V and J ends lost 4 bases and 4 bases respectively, with 10 bases between them. The CDR3 coding sequence is TGTGCCAGCAGCTCGGGACTGCCCACCGGGGAGCTGTTTTTT. It yields the protein CASSSGLPTGELFF. Full variable domain (missing parts from reference TRBV7-3 and TRBJ2-2): GAGVSQTPSNKVTEKGKYVELRCDPISGHTALYWYRQSLGQGPEFLIYFQGTGAADDSGLPNDRFFAVRPEGSVSTLKIQRTERGDSAVYLCASSSGLPTGELFFGEGSRLTVL.

The chain has TRBV27 and TRBJ1-2; the D gene is possibly TRBD1 (5 bases). V gave up 6 bases and J gave up 2 bases, with 13 bases separating them. The CDR3 is 14 amino acids. The V gene's germline CDR1 is MNHEY and CDR2 SMNVEV (reference sequence). CDR3 protein: CASSRDPHNYGYTF. DNA for the CDR3: TGTGCCAGCAGCAGGGATCCGCACAACTATGGCTACACCTTC.

The J gene is TRBJ1-2, the V gene TRBV25-1; 7 nucleotides agree with TRBD1. V shed 2 bases, J shed 4 bases, and the junction held 7 bases outside the gene matches. The CDR3 sequence is 15 residues long. Germline-derived CDR1 and CDR2 are MGHDK and SYGVNS. CDR3 loop: CASSEDRARGYGYTF. The CDR3 DNA reads as TGTGCCAGCAGTGAAGACAGGGCGCGGGGCTATGGCTACACCTTC.

There are many counts of this clonotype. The CDR3 loop is CASSLSGGIDEQYF. The CDR3 DNA reads as TGCGCCAGCAGCTTGTCTGGGGGTATCGACGAGCAGTACTTC. This sequence joins TRBV5-1 and TRBJ2-7, with D tentatively TRBD1 or TRBD2 (5 bases each). Germline assignment: CDR1 SGHRS and CDR2 YFSETQ. V was cut by 1 base and J by 5 bases, with 13 bases left in between. CDR3 length equals 14 residues.

The rearrangement links TRBV29-1 to TRBJ2-7; D is undetermined. Per germline, CDR1 SQVTM and CDR2 ANQGSEA. The CDR3 is 14 amino acids. V was clipped by 4 bases and J by 0 bases, with 13 bases between them. DNA for the CDR3: TGCAGCGTTGGGGGTCGAACTTCCTCCTACGAGCAGTACTTC. It translates to CSVGGRTSSYEQYF.

This clonotype was detected ten times or more. V and J are TRBV7-2 and TRBJ1-2; D may be TRBD1 (5 bases). Germline V gene lookup returns CDR1 SGHTA and CDR2 FQGNSA. V dropped 7 bases and J dropped 4 bases, with 16 bases sitting between them. The CDR3 totals 14 residues. CDR3 DNA: TGTGCCAGCAAGACTAGACAGACCTCCTATGGCTACACCTTC. Its protein product is CASKTRQTSYGYTF.

Comments on this clonotype: One end of the junction is discordant with germline, which a read error may explain. The V and J genes are TRBV15 and TRBJ1-2; 7 bases line up with TRBD1. CDR3 length: 13 residues. Germline CDR1 LNHNV, CDR2 YYDKDF (reference sequence). CDR3 residues: CASSQTGTDGYTF. CDR3 DNA sequence: TGTGCCAGCAGCCAGACAGGGACCGATGGCTACACCTTC.

This clonotype was observed at least ten times. The rearrangement joins TRBV7-2 to TRBJ1-2; D is undetermined. Germline loops: CDR1 SGHTA, CDR2 FQGNSA. Trimming took off 5 bases at V and 5 bases at J, with 12 bases between the two ends. The CDR3 has 13 amino acids. The CDR3 sequence is CASSPPPLYGYTF. The CDR3 DNA is TGTGCCAGCAGCCCCCCCCCACTATATGGCTACACCTTC.

This clonotype has at least ten counts. The chain has TRBV20-1 and TRBJ2-1, with TRBD2 as a possible D gene (5 bases). The germline V gene encodes CDR1 DFQATT and CDR2 SNEGSKA (reference sequence). The CDR3 has 11 amino acids. With 8 bases removed from V and 5 bases from J, the gap between germline ends came to 10 bases. CDR3 DNA sequence: TGCAGTTTAGTAGCGAACAATGAGCAGTTCTTC. This sequence encodes CSLVANNEQFF.

This clonotype was seen at least ten times. The chain combines TRBV6-6 with TRBJ2-3; D may be TRBD1 (6 bases). This CDR3 contains 14 residues. CDR1 is MNHNY, CDR2 SVGAGI, per germline (reference sequence). V dropped 6 bases and J dropped 2 bases, with 12 bases sitting between them. CDR3 residues: CASRPGTNTDTQYF. The CDR3 DNA follows: TGTGCCAGCAGACCCGGGACAAACACAGATACGCAGTATTTT.

This clonotype has a count of ten or more. The chain combines TRBV7-2 with TRBJ1-1; the D is unclear. CDR1 is SGHTA, CDR2 FQGNSA, per germline. The CDR3 runs to 13 residues. Trimming stripped 2 bases from V and 0 bases from J, with 4 bases between. The CDR3 DNA sequence: TGTGCCAGCAGCTTATATCTGAACACTGAAGCTTTCTTT. This sequence encodes CASSLYLNTEAFF.

The rearrangement links TRBV2 to TRBJ2-1; tentatively, D is TRBD2 (5 bases). Germline CDR1 and CDR2: SNHLY and FYNNEI. V shed 4 bases and J shed 9 bases, with 10 bases lying between them. The CDR3 runs to 12 residues. The CDR3 protein is CASSVGEFEQFF. CDR3 nucleotide sequence: TGTGCCAGCAGTGTCGGGGAGTTTGAGCAGTTCTTC.

This chain links TRBV7-3 with TRBJ2-3; 8 bases align to TRBD1. V lost 9 bases, J lost 4 bases, and 9 bases stayed unmatched. Germline V gene lookup returns CDR1 SGHTA and CDR2 FQGTGA. This CDR3 region has 14 residues. This CDR3 is CASSQGASADTQYF. The DNA for the CDR3 is TGTGCCAGTAGTCAGGGGGCATCCGCAGATACGCAGTATTTT.

V usage is TRBV11-2 and J usage is TRBJ1-5, with 7 bases matching TRBD1. V dropped 6 bases and J dropped 5; count of bases not matched to a gene: 7. The CDR3 has 14 amino acids. CDR1 is SGHAT and CDR2 is FQNNGV in the germline V gene. The CDR3 nucleotides read TGTGCCAGCAGTGAAGGGACAGACGATCAGCCCCAGCATTTT. Translated: CASSEGTDDQPQHF.